This is a list of T cell receptor beta chains from one sample in a study of blood T cell repertoires in COVID-19. Some clones are missing from TCRdb's copy, which holds only in-frame ones; the method was immunoSEQ multiplex PCR. The sample shows approximately 140,000 clones, approximately 90% of them seen only once. The source material was PBMCs or T cells enriched from blood (not recorded which). The receptors here all came from a woman aged 40 to 49 who had been exposed to COVID-19. CDR3s leave out the opening cysteine and the closing phenylalanine or tryptophan.

TRBV28	TRBJ2-5	ASSDTSVSRETQY
TRBV6-2/TRBV6-3	TRBJ1-5	ASSYNSAGGPQH
TRBV19	TRBJ2-1	ASSIPRTSGLSYNEQF
TRBV5-6	TRBJ2-7	ASSSLANYEQY
TRBV5-4	TRBJ2-5	ASSSILTSGKETQY
TRBV6-2/TRBV6-3	TRBJ2-7	ASSYQGVGYEQY
TRBV27	TRBJ2-3	ASSSAAGGGKDTQY
TRBV4-3	TRBJ1-2	ASSQDRGGYT
TRBV19	TRBJ2-7	ASSRDRGLSEQY
TRBV19	TRBJ1-3	ASRSPGSGNTIY
TRBV19	TRBJ1-5	ASSITQGWSSNQPQH
TRBV19	TRBJ2-3	ASSPGTTVADTQY
TRBV7-2	TRBJ2-5	ASSSGLAGGGETQY
TRBV5-6	TRBJ2-4	ASRSSMTGPIQY
TRBV20-1	TRBJ2-7	SASDSEIQSYEQY
TRBV27	TRBJ2-2	ASSLTTGRTGELF
TRBV19	TRBJ2-3	ASSRGAHTDTQY
TRBV5-6	TRBJ2-7	ASSSRDRVISSYEQY
TRBV12-3/TRBV12-4	TRBJ2-7	ASSLGPQQY